A selection of T cell receptor beta chains follows, all from one sample in a study of blood T cell repertoires in COVID-19. Here immunoSEQ multiplex PCR was the method, and the copy in TCRdb shows in-frame clones only, minus some. The sample yields a few hundred thousand clones, roughly 85% seen once. Material: peripheral blood. The receptors come from a man in his fifties or sixties with active or convalescent COVID-19. Both conserved end residues are part of each CDR3. A D gene is named only where the DNA matches it firmly. Not every row has a clone size; where given, it reads once, few, many or a size class.

CDR3 | DNA | D | J | V | size
CASSGQVYTEAFF | TGTGCCAGCAGCGGACAGGTTTACACTGAAGCTTTCTTT | TRBD1 | TRBJ1-1 | TRBV2 | NA
CASRGLAGDTGELFF | TGTGCCAGCAGGGGACTAGCGGGGGACACCGGGGAGCTGTTTTTT | TRBD2 | TRBJ2-2 | TRBV6-5 | NA
CASSSILAGFYNEQFF | TGTGCCAGTAGTTCAATCCTAGCGGGTTTCTACAATGAGCAGTTCTTC | TRBD2 | TRBJ2-1 | TRBV19 | NA
CASSPPNEKLAGKREQFF | TGTGCCAGCTCACCACCCAACGAGAAACTAGCGGGGAAGAGAGAGCAGTTCTTC | TRBD2 | TRBJ2-1 | TRBV18 | NA
CASSLKPSSHQPQHF | TGTGCCAGCAGTTTGAAACCCTCGAGCCATCAGCCCCAGCATTTT | NA | TRBJ1-5 | TRBV27 | NA
CASSLESGDTEAFF | TGTGCCAGCAGCTTGGAATCGGGGGACACTGAAGCTTTCTTT | NA | TRBJ1-1 | TRBV5-6 | NA
CASSFGGSSYNEQFF | TGTGCCAGCAGCTTCGGGGGAAGCTCCTACAATGAGCAGTTCTTC | NA | TRBJ2-1 | TRBV7-6 | NA
CASSPWERETQYF | TGCGCCAGCAGCCCTTGGGAGCGAGAGACCCAGTACTTC | NA | TRBJ2-5 | TRBV4-1 | NA
CASSHAGEAFF | TGTGCCAGCAGCCACGCGGGGGAAGCTTTCTTT | NA | TRBJ1-1 | TRBV12-3/TRBV12-4 | NA
CASSRGTGQYQPQHF | TGTGCCAGCAGCCGCGGGACAGGGCAGTATCAGCCCCAGCATTTT | TRBD1 | TRBJ1-5 | TRBV7-9 | NA
CASRLAGNTDTQYF | TGTGCCAGCAGACTAGCGGGGAACACAGATACGCAGTATTTT | TRBD2 | TRBJ2-3 | TRBV6-4 | NA
CASSQTVGFEKLFF | TGTGCCAGCAGCCAGACAGTAGGTTTTGAAAAACTGTTTTTT | NA | TRBJ1-4 | TRBV28 | NA
CASSFGVRKRETQYF | TGTGCCAGCAGCTTCGGGGTTCGGAAGCGTGAAACGCAGTATTTT | NA | TRBJ2-3 | TRBV11-2 | once
CASRPLQRAGAEAFF | TGTGCCAGCAGGCCTCTTCAACGGGCGGGGGCAGAAGCTTTCTTT | NA | TRBJ1-1 | TRBV6-5 | NA
CASSPQGARTGGSSYNEQFF | TGTGCCAGCTCACCCCAGGGGGCGCGAACCGGGGGAAGTTCCTACAATGAGCAGTTCTTC | TRBD1 | TRBJ2-1 | TRBV18 | NA
CASSYGNSRNQPQHF | TGTGCCAGCAGTTATGGAAACTCCAGGAATCAGCCCCAGCATTTT | NA | TRBJ1-5 | TRBV6-2/TRBV6-3 | NA
CASSPGGTYNSPLHF | TGTGCCAGTAGTCCAGGGGGGACCTATAATTCACCCCTCCACTTT | TRBD1 | TRBJ1-6 | TRBV19 | NA
CASSWGQNTEAFF | TGTGCCAGCTCTTGGGGACAGAACACTGAAGCTTTCTTT | NA | TRBJ1-1 | TRBV6-5 | NA
CASSQGAPTRETQYF | TGCGCCAGCAGCCAAGGGGCGCCAACAAGGGAGACCCAGTACTTC | NA | TRBJ2-5 | TRBV4-3 | NA
CASSLDRVAQYF | TGTGCCAGCAGCTTAGATCGGGTCGCGCAGTATTTT | NA | TRBJ2-3 | TRBV11-2 | NA
CASIRGGGVYEQYF | TGTGCCAGCATCCGAGGGGGCGGGGTCTACGAGCAGTACTTC | NA | TRBJ2-7 | TRBV28 | NA
CASSQLTGHRYGYTF | TGTGCCAGCTCGCAACTTACAGGGCACCGCTATGGCTACACCTTC | NA | TRBJ1-2 | TRBV18 | many
CASSSAPGLANEQFF | TGTGCCAGCAGTTCCGCGCCGGGACTAGCAAATGAGCAGTTCTTC | TRBD2 | TRBJ2-1 | TRBV27 | NA
CASSSNFRGPGYGYTF | TGTGCCAGCAGTTCAAACTTCAGGGGGCCGGGCTATGGCTACACCTTC | TRBD1 | TRBJ1-2 | TRBV6-2/TRBV6-3 | once
CATSDAGRDQPQHF | TGTGCCACCAGTGATGCAGGGAGGGATCAGCCCCAGCATTTT | NA | TRBJ1-5 | TRBV24-1 | once
CASSQDLLAGARDTQYF | TGCGCCAGCAGCCAAGATCTTCTAGCGGGAGCGAGAGATACGCAGTATTTT | TRBD2 | TRBJ2-3 | TRBV4-1 | many
CASSPLPGRTGELFF | TGTGCCAGCAGCCCGCTCCCAGGGCGGACCGGGGAGCTGTTTTTT | NA | TRBJ2-2 | TRBV7-2 | NA
CASSWVGGHSYEQFF | TGTGCCAGTAGTTGGGTGGGAGGGCATTCATATGAGCAGTTCTTC | TRBD2 | TRBJ2-1 | TRBV19 | once
CASSPVGATGNEQFF | TGTGCCAGCAGCCCCGTAGGGGCTACAGGCAATGAGCAGTTCTTC | NA | TRBJ2-1 | TRBV7-3 | NA
CASSQFAGGPYNEQFF | TGTGCCAGCAGCCAATTTGCGGGAGGGCCTTACAATGAGCAGTTCTTC | TRBD2 | TRBJ2-1 | TRBV3-1/TRBV3-2 | NA
CASSRRMAGNTEAFF | TGTGCCAGCAGCCGCCGGATGGCGGGCAACACTGAAGCTTTCTTT | NA | TRBJ1-1 | TRBV5-4 | NA
CASRPYTGVVGYGYTF | TGTGCCAGCAGGCCTTATACAGGGGTTGTCGGCTATGGCTACACCTTC | TRBD1 | TRBJ1-2 | TRBV7-9 | NA
CASSSLAGGPDEQFF | TGTGCCAGCAGCTCCTTAGCGGGAGGGCCAGATGAGCAGTTCTTC | TRBD2 | TRBJ2-1 | TRBV5-5 | NA
CASSQGLFGQINSPLHF | TGTGCCAGCAGCCAAGGTCTTTTTGGGCAGATAAATTCACCCCTCCACTTT | NA | TRBJ1-6 | TRBV3-1/TRBV3-2 | NA
CASSPRLQGGGHTF | TGTGCCAGCAGCCCCCGGCTACAGGGGGGCGGTCACACCTTC | TRBD1 | TRBJ1-2 | TRBV3-1/TRBV3-2 | few
CASSADWKSSYEQYF | TGTGCCAGCAGTGCTGACTGGAAAAGCTCCTACGAGCAGTACTTC | NA | TRBJ2-7 | TRBV2 | NA
CASRRGPLGAQYF | TGTGCGAGCCGCCGCGGTCCCCTGGGTGCGCAGTATTTT | NA | TRBJ2-3 | TRBV11-2 | NA
CASSQGSLAGARGEQYF | TGTGCCAGCAGCCAAGGTAGCTTAGCGGGAGCCCGTGGCGAGCAGTACTTC | TRBD2 | TRBJ2-7 | TRBV4-2 | NA
CASSERDRGDYGYTF | TGTGCCAGCAGTGAAAGAGACAGGGGAGACTATGGCTACACCTTC | TRBD1 | TRBJ1-2 | TRBV2 | NA
CASSRQWLISTNEKLFF | TGCGCCAGCAGCCGTCAATGGCTTATATCAACTAATGAAAAACTGTTTTTT | NA | TRBJ1-4 | TRBV4-1 | NA
CSVQTGSGNTIYF | TGCAGCGTTCAGACAGGATCTGGAAACACCATATATTTT | NA | TRBJ1-3 | TRBV29-1 | NA
CASSRLAGGPQETQYF | TGTGCCAGCAGCCGTCTAGCGGGAGGGCCCCAAGAGACCCAGTACTTC | TRBD2 | TRBJ2-5 | TRBV14 | NA
CASSKVPGRRDTGELFF | TGTGCCAGCAGCAAAGTCCCCGGACGGAGGGACACCGGGGAGCTGTTTTTT | NA | TRBJ2-2 | TRBV21-1 | NA
CASSYSRGDQPQHF | TGTGCCAGCAGTTACTCGCGGGGGGACCAGCCCCAGCATTTT | NA | TRBJ1-5 | TRBV6-2/TRBV6-3 | NA
CASSHPTGQPSEQYF | TGCGCCAGCAGCCACCCCACGGGACAGCCCTCCGAGCAGTACTTC | TRBD1 | TRBJ2-7 | TRBV4-1 | once
CASSISSGSYQETQYF | TGTGCCAGTAGTATAAGTAGCGGGTCTTACCAAGAGACCCAGTACTTC | TRBD2 | TRBJ2-5 | TRBV19 | NA